These 31 T cell receptor beta chains came from one sample sequenced in a study of blood T cell repertoires in COVID-19. Using immunoSEQ multiplex PCR, the repertoire was profiled, and TCRdb retains in-frame clones only, with some absent. The repertoire holds around 99,000 clones, with approximately 80% as singletons. Sequenced input: peripheral blood. These receptors originate from a woman older than 75 with active or convalescent COVID-19.

This chain connects TRBV19 to TRBJ2-5; a weak D match, TRBD2 (6 bases). V lost 0 bases and J lost 9, with 17 bases in between. The CDR3 has 15 residues. The germline CDR1 and CDR2 sequences are LNHDA and SQIVND (reference sequence). CDR3 DNA: TGTGCCAGTAGTATAGATCGGGTGCCCACGGGGGCCCAGTACTTC. Residues: CASSIDRVPTGAQYF.

The chain carries TRBV18 and TRBJ2-1, with TRBD2 matching 12 bases. The CDR3 totals 16 residues. Germline loops: CDR1 KGHSH, CDR2 LQKENI. The trim removed 2 bases at V and 6 bases at J, leaving 5 bases unmatched. The CDR3 here is CASSPAALAGGNEQFF. The CDR3 DNA reads TGTGCCAGCTCACCAGCCGCACTAGCGGGAGGCAATGAGCAGTTCTTC. The complete variable domain, with remaining parts taken from reference TRBV18 and TRBJ2-1, reads NAGVMQNPRHLVRRRGQEARLRCSPMKGHSHVYWYRQLPEEGLKFMVYLQKENIIDESGMPKERFSAEFPKEGPSILRIQQVVRGDSAAYFCASSPAALAGGNEQFFGPGTRLTVL.

This chain links TRBV2 with TRBJ2-4, with TRBD1 identical over 9 bases. V shed 8 bases, J shed 7 bases, and the junction held 6 bases outside the gene matches. This CDR3 comprises 13 residues. From germline, CDR1 is SNHLY and CDR2 FYNNEI. The CDR3 loop is CASCRDRENIQYF. The CDR3 DNA reads as TGTGCCAGCTGCCGGGACAGGGAGAACATTCAGTACTTC.

The V call is TRBV6-4, the J call TRBJ1-1; D unresolved. The germline V gene encodes CDR1 MRHNA and CDR2 SNTAGT. The CDR3 extends over 15 amino acids. Trimming removed 7 bases at V and 2 bases at J, with 17 bases between. The CDR3 reads CASTGRRTYNTEAFF. CDR3 DNA sequence: TGTGCCAGCACCGGTAGGAGGACCTATAACACTGAAGCTTTCTTT.

Comment on this clone: Other DNA sequences from this sample encode an identical CDR3 as well. The V gene is TRBV10-3, the J gene TRBJ2-3; TRBD1 aligns across 10 bases. There are 14 residues in the CDR3. The trim removed 9 bases at V and 0 bases at J, leaving 3 bases unmatched. CDR1 is ENHRY, CDR2 SYGVKD, per germline. Written as DNA, the CDR3 is TGTGCCATAGGGGGACAGGGGAGCACAGATACGCAGTATTTT. Its protein is CAIGGQGSTDTQYF.

The rearrangement uses TRBV5-1 and TRBJ2-2; D possibly corresponds to TRBD2 (6 bases). Trimming shortened V by 0 bases and J by 1 base, and 10 bases separated the two germline ends. Looked up from germline, CDR1 is SGHRS and CDR2 is YFSETQ. The CDR3 runs 16 residues. CDR3 protein: CASSLAGSGNTGELFF. CDR3 DNA: TGCGCCAGCAGCTTGGCTGGTAGCGGGAACACCGGGGAGCTGTTTTTT.

This clone was picked up many times. This chain uses TRBV28 with TRBJ2-7, with D maybe TRBD2 (6 bases). The CDR3 is 14 residues long. CDR1 and CDR2 from the germline V gene are MDHEN and SYDVKM. The V gene lost 5 bases and the J gene lost 0 bases, with 11 bases spanning the gap. CDR3 in amino acids: CASSLGTPSYEQYF. The DNA of the CDR3 is TGTGCCAGCAGTCTCGGGACTCCCTCCTACGAGCAGTACTTC.

The J gene is TRBJ2-7, the V gene TRBV21-1; the D call TRBD2 from the table was never checked on the DNA. TRBV21-1 is noted as a pseudogene. This CDR3 is 16 amino acids long. The CDR3 here is CAPTRPSGGKSYEQYF. CDR3 sequence (DNA): TGTGCCCCCACCCGGCCCTCGGGAGGGAAGTCCTACGAGCAGTACTTC.

The J gene is TRBJ2-1, the V gene TRBV10-2; 7 positions agree with TRBD1. Germline trimming cut 6 bases from V and 2 bases from J; bases unmatched to any gene: 1. Germline V gene data show CDR1 as WSHSY and CDR2 as SAAADI. The CDR3 contains 13 residues. CDR3 nucleotide sequence: TGCGCCAGCAGGACAGGGACCTACAATGAGCAGTTCTTC. Translation: CASRTGTYNEQFF.

The chain links TRBV21-1 to TRBJ2-3; the listed D gene, TRBD2, was not tested against the DNA. TRBV21-1 is reported as a pseudogene. The CDR3 extends over 16 amino acids. The CDR3 coding sequence is TGTGCCAGCAGCAGGAAACGGGACTCAAACACAGATACGCAGTGTTTT. This codes for CASSRKRDSNTDTQCF.

The V call is TRBV6-5, the J call TRBJ2-1, with D possibly matching TRBD1 (6 bases). CDR1 is MNHEY, CDR2 SVGAGI, per germline. The CDR3 totals 14 residues. The V end was cut by 10 bases, the J end by 0 bases, with 13 bases between. In DNA form, the CDR3 reads TGTGCCAACGGACAGTTAAGCTCCTACAATGAGCAGTTCTTC. It yields the protein CANGQLSSYNEQFF.

J is TRBJ1-1 and V is TRBV19; D is perhaps TRBD1 (5 bases). The CDR3 spans 13 residues. Trimming took off 5 bases at V and 7 bases at J, with 14 bases between the two ends. Germline values: CDR1 LNHDA, CDR2 SQIVND (reference sequence). DNA of the CDR3: TGTGCCAGTAGTGTGGGAAGGGGTAATGAAGCTTTCTTT. Translated, it gives CASSVGRGNEAFF.

This chain links TRBV24-1 with TRBJ2-1; 13 nucleotides align to TRBD2. CDR3 length: 16 amino acids. V trimming: 1 base; J trimming: 7 bases; junction bases outside the gene matches: 3. Germline V gene lookup returns CDR1 KGHDR and CDR2 SFDVKD. The chain's CDR3 is CATSDLRTSGSNEQFF. CDR3 coding DNA: TGTGCCACCAGTGATTTAAGGACTAGCGGGAGTAATGAGCAGTTCTTC.

This clone was recorded once. This CDR3 is CASSAGTSGRAYEQYF. The CDR3 DNA sequence: TGTGCCAGCAGTGCCGGGACTAGCGGGAGGGCCTACGAGCAGTACTTC. V and J are TRBV2 and TRBJ2-7; TRBD2 agrees at 16 bases. Germline V gene data show CDR1 as SNHLY and CDR2 as FYNNEI. The CDR3 consists of 16 residues. The J segment lost 2 bases and the V segment lost 4 bases, leaving 2 bases of the junction unmatched.

V usage is TRBV30 and J usage is TRBJ1-5; no clear D gene. Trimming took 4 bases from V and 7 from J, leaving 17 bases between them. Germline V lookup: CDR1 GTSNPN, CDR2 SVGIG (reference sequence). The CDR3 covers 14 residues. The CDR3 DNA follows: TGTGCCTGGAATATAGGTACAGCGGGGCAGCCCCAGCATTTT. Encoded protein: CAWNIGTAGQPQHF.

The chain combines TRBV7-8 with TRBJ2-7, with 10 bases identical to TRBD2. Germline CDR1 and CDR2: SGHVS and FQNEAQ. V lost 4 bases, J lost 9 bases, and 9 bases stayed unmatched. This CDR3 spans 14 amino acids. The CDR3 sequence is CASSSTSGSLAQYF. In DNA form, the CDR3 reads TGTGCCAGCAGCTCGACTAGCGGGTCCCTCGCGCAGTACTTC.

The chain joins TRBV11-2 to TRBJ2-3; D uncertain. The germline CDR1 and CDR2 sequences are SGHAT and FQNNGV. V was shortened by 0 bases and J by 1 base, with 14 bases between the two germline ends. There are 17 residues in the CDR3. The CDR3 nucleotides read TGTGCCAGCAGCTTAGATATGAGATTCTTTGGCACAGATACGCAGTATTTT. This gives the protein CASSLDMRFFGTDTQYF. Full variable domain (remainder filled in from reference TRBV11-2 and TRBJ2-3): EAGVAQSPRYKIIEKRQSVAFWCNPISGHATLYWYQQILGQGPKLLIQFQNNGVVDDSQLPKDRFSAERLKGVDSTLKIQPAKLEDSAVYLCASSLDMRFFGTDTQYFGPGTRLTVL.

V gene TRBV5-1 combines with J gene TRBJ2-2, with TRBD2 matching over 8 bases. The CDR3 has 17 residues. J was trimmed by 7 bases and V by 5 bases; bases with no gene match: 16. Germline CDR1 reads SGHRS; CDR2 reads YFSETQ. CDR3 nucleotide sequence: TGCGCCAGCAGGAAGGGGGGTGCAGCGGGAGTTGTCGGGGAGCTGTTTTTT. It is translated as CASRKGGAAGVVGELFF.

This chain uses TRBV14 with TRBJ2-6, with unresolved D. Between the trimmed V and J ends, which lost 9 bases and 0 bases, there was a span of 3 bases. The CDR3 runs to 12 residues. The germline V gene encodes CDR1 SGHDN and CDR2 FVKESK. The chain's CDR3 is CASLSGANVLTF. The CDR3 bases are TGTGCCAGTCTCTCTGGGGCCAACGTCCTGACTTTC.

This clone was observed once. The genes are TRBV7-2 and TRBJ2-7; 7 bases are shared with TRBD2. Germline values: CDR1 SGHTA, CDR2 FQGNSA. The V and J ends lost 0 bases and 3 bases, in that order; junction bases with no gene match: 5. The CDR3 is 15 residues long. The CDR3 DNA is TGTGCCAGCAGCTTAGCGGCTAGCGGAATCTACGAGCAGTACTTC. Protein sequence: CASSLAASGIYEQYF.

The chain has TRBV19 and TRBJ1-1; D perhaps matches TRBD1 (6 bases). Germline V CDR1 and CDR2: LNHDA, SQIVND (reference sequence). V lost 4 bases, J lost 1 base, and 19 bases lay in between. CDR3 length equals 17 residues. In DNA, the CDR3 is TGTGCCAGTAGTACAACAGGGCGTGTTTCGAGGAACACTGAAGCTTTCTTT. Translation: CASSTTGRVSRNTEAFF.

The chain carries TRBV5-1 and TRBJ1-2; 8 nucleotides match TRBD1. The CDR3 totals 15 residues. Trimming cost V 0 bases and J 4 bases; bases outside gene matches: 5. CDR1 and CDR2 from the germline V gene are SGHRS and YFSETQ. CDR3 DNA: TGCGCCAGCAGCTTGGATCACAGGGGGGCCTATGGCTACACCTTC. Protein sequence: CASSLDHRGAYGYTF.

This rearrangement joins TRBV5-1 to TRBJ2-7, with 7 positions matching TRBD2. Germline CDR1 and CDR2: SGHRS and YFSETQ. The V segment lost 5 bases and the J segment 4 bases; nucleotides outside the gene matches: 12. The CDR3 length is 15 residues. The CDR3 bases are TGCGCCAGCAGTTCCTGGGGAGGGGTAATGTACGAGCAGTACTTC. It specifies CASSSWGGVMYEQYF.

The chain carries TRBV28 and TRBJ1-2, with 9 positions matching TRBD1. The CDR3 consists of 15 residues. The germline V gene has CDR1 MDHEN and CDR2 SYDVKM. Unmatched junction bases numbered 14, after V lost 2 bases and J lost 13 bases. The CDR3 loop reads CASSLPPGTGNSTTF. Here the CDR3 DNA reads TGTGCCAGCAGTTTACCTCCCGGGACAGGGAACAGCACCACCTTC.

This chain links TRBV7-9 with TRBJ1-2; 9 bases map to TRBD1. V was clipped by 5 bases and J by 3 bases; unmatched bases: 4. The germline CDR1 and CDR2 sequences are SEHNR and FQNEAQ (reference sequence). This CDR3 contains 14 residues. This chain's CDR3 is CASSLRDRDYGYTF. In DNA form, the CDR3 reads TGTGCCAGCAGCCTCCGGGACAGGGACTATGGCTACACCTTC.

This chain links TRBV7-2 with TRBJ2-2, with 7 positions matching TRBD2. The CDR3 length is 16 residues. Germline lookup yields CDR1 SGHTA and CDR2 FQGNSA. J was trimmed by 2 bases and V by 1 base; bases with no gene match: 4. The CDR3 coding sequence is TGTGCCAGCAGCTTAGGCCTAGCGGCAAACACCGGGGAGCTGTTTTTT. Protein product: CASSLGLAANTGELFF.

The rearrangement uses TRBV7-9 and TRBJ1-2, with 7 bases that match TRBD1. Germline V lookup: CDR1 SEHNR, CDR2 FQNEAQ (reference sequence). There are 18 residues in the CDR3. J gave up 1 base and V 0 bases, and 11 bases lay outside the gene matches. This CDR3 is CASSLAPQGVIVNYGYTF. The CDR3 DNA follows: TGTGCCAGCAGCTTAGCTCCCCAGGGGGTAATCGTTAACTATGGCTACACCTTC.

The chain joins TRBV3-1 (or the pseudogene TRBV3-2) to TRBJ2-1; 7 positions agree with TRBD2. The germline gives CDR1 LGHDT, CDR2 YNNKEL (reference sequence). The trim removed 4 bases at V and 0 bases at J, leaving 9 bases unmatched. The CDR3 length is 17 residues. Here the CDR3 reads CASSRGLRDYSYNEQFF. The CDR3 bases are TGTGCCAGCAGCCGAGGACTTAGGGACTACTCCTACAATGAGCAGTTCTTC.

The chain joins TRBV9 to TRBJ2-4; no definite D call. Germline V lookup: CDR1 SGDLS, CDR2 YYNGEE. There are 15 residues in the CDR3. V was trimmed by 0 bases and J by 5 bases, leaving 12 bases between them. CDR3 region: CASSVGTVPENIQYF. The CDR3 coding sequence is TGTGCCAGCAGCGTAGGAACCGTCCCAGAAAACATTCAGTACTTC.

The V and J genes are TRBV6-2 or TRBV6-3 and TRBJ2-1; 12 bases fit TRBD2. CDR1 is MNHEY, CDR2 SVGEGT, per germline. This CDR3 is built from 15 residues. Trimming cost V 5 bases and J 6 bases; bases outside gene matches: 5. The CDR3 DNA reads TGTGCCAGCAGTCTGCTAGCGGGAGGGACCAATGAGCAGTTCTTC. Translated: CASSLLAGGTNEQFF.

The chain employs TRBV7-2 and TRBJ2-5; 7 bases are a match to TRBD2. Germline CDR1 is SGHTA and CDR2 is FQGNSA. V shed 4 bases and J 5 bases; nucleotides not matched to a gene: 10. This CDR3 has 15 residues. This CDR3 reads CASSSNGLGWETQYF. The CDR3 DNA reads as TGTGCCAGCAGCTCAAACGGACTAGGATGGGAGACCCAGTACTTC.